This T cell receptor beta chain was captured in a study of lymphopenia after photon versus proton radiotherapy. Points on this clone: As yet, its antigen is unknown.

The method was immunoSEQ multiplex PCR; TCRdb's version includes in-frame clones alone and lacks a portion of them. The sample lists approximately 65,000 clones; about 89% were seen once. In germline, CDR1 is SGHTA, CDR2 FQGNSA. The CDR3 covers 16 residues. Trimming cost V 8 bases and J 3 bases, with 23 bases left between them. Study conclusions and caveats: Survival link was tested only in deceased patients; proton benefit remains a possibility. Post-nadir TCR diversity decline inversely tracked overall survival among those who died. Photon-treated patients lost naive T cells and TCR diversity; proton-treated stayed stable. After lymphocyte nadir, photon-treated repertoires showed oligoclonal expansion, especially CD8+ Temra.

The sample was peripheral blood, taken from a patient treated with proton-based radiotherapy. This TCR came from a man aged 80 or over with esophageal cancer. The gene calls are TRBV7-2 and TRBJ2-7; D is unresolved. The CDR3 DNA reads TGTGCCAGCGCCACCTTCTCGCGAAGCGCCTACTACGAGCAGTACTTC. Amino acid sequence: CASATFSRSAYYEQYF. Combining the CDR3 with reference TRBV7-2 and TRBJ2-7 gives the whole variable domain GAGVSQSPSNKVTEKGKDVELRCDPISGHTALYWYRQSLGQGLEFLIYFQGNSAPDKSGLPSDRFSAERTGGSVSTLTIQRTQQEDSAVYLCASATFSRSAYYEQYFGPGTRLTVT.